One sample yielded the 20 T cell receptor beta chains listed below, sequenced in a study of T cells in Graves' hyperthyroidism and ophthalmopathy. TCR beta CDR3 sequences were amplified from RNA transcripts. Researchers ran a first-round RT-PCR on the TCR CDR3 using the HTBI primer set. Each CDR3 protein is one row after TCRdb ran MiXCR on the multiplex PCR reads. The sample lists under 250,000 distinct CDR3 sequences; around 24% were seen once. Specimen: blood. Every receptor here comes from a woman in her 40s with Graves' ophthalmopathy.

This clonotype was recorded many times. The chain recombines TRBV10-3 with TRBJ1-2; the D gene is possibly TRBD1 (6 bases). The CDR3 sequence is 14 residues long. The V end lost 1 base, the J end lost 4 bases, and 10 bases lay between the germline ends. The germline gives CDR1 ENHRY, CDR2 SYGVKD. The CDR3 reads CAISELTGPYGYTF. The CDR3 nucleotides read TGTGCCATCAGTGAGTTGACAGGACCCTATGGCTACACCTTC.

This clonotype was recorded many times. This chain connects TRBV7-8 to TRBJ1-5; 7 bases agree with TRBD1. CDR1 is SGHVS, CDR2 FQNEAQ, per germline. The CDR3 loop spans 15 amino acids. The V segment lost 3 bases and the J segment 4 bases; nucleotides outside the gene matches: 6. CDR3 loop: CASSLGGQTNQPQHF. The CDR3 nucleotides are TGTGCCAGCAGCTTGGGGGGACAGACAAATCAGCCCCAGCATTTT.

This clonotype was seen ten or more times. J is TRBJ2-2 and V is TRBV20-1; 11 nucleotides agree with TRBD2. There are 17 residues in the CDR3. V dropped 6 bases and J dropped 5; count of bases not matched to a gene: 14. CDR1 and CDR2 (germline): DFQATT, SNEGSKA (reference sequence). The CDR3 is CSARPLLAGVRTGELFF. In nucleotides, the CDR3 is TGCAGTGCCAGACCATTACTAGCGGGAGTTAGGACCGGGGAGCTGTTTTTT.

This clonotype was recorded many times. V and J are TRBV29-1 and TRBJ2-5; D possibly corresponds to TRBD1 (6 bases). V lost 7 bases to trimming and J lost 2 bases, with 11 bases between them. The CDR3 covers 12 residues. The germline V gene has CDR1 SQVTM and CDR2 ANQGSEA. CDR3 sequence: CSAPTGQETQYF. For the CDR3, the DNA is TGCAGCGCCCCGACAGGACAAGAGACCCAGTACTTC.

The chain combines TRBV9 with TRBJ1-1, with 10 bases matching TRBD1. CDR1 is SGDLS and CDR2 is YYNGEE in the germline V gene. This CDR3 has 13 residues. Trimming at V came to 4 bases and at J to 10 bases, leaving 7 bases not matched to a gene. This CDR3 is CASSIGGTGVAFF. The CDR3 nucleotides read TGTGCCAGCAGCATAGGGGGGACAGGGGTAGCTTTCTTT. Combining the CDR3 with reference TRBV9 and TRBJ1-1 gives the whole variable domain DSGVTQTPKHLITATGQRVTLRCSPRSGDLSVYWYQQSLDQGLQFLIQYYNGEERAKGNILERFSAQQFPDLHSELNLSSLELGDSALYFCASSIGGTGVAFFGQGTRLTVV.

At least ten counts were recorded for this clonotype. The V call is TRBV28, the J call TRBJ2-1; D is unclear. The CDR3 consists of 13 residues. Germline lookup yields CDR1 MDHEN and CDR2 SYDVKM. V lost 1 base and J lost 10, with 11 bases in between. The CDR3 bases are TGTGCCAGCAGTTTATCTGTGGGCTGGGAGCAGTTCTTC. Its translation: CASSLSVGWEQFF.

Ten or more counts support this clonotype. This rearrangement joins TRBV6-5 to TRBJ2-5; possibly TRBD2 for D (5 bases). Germline CDR1 reads MNHEY; CDR2 reads SVGAGI. The CDR3 has 13 residues. The V end lost 6 bases, the J end lost 2 bases, and 10 bases lay between the germline ends. The chain's CDR3 is CASRPPGQETQYF. DNA for the CDR3: TGTGCCAGCAGGCCCCCGGGGCAAGAGACCCAGTACTTC.

This clonotype has a count of ten or more. The J gene is TRBJ2-7, the V gene TRBV12-3 or TRBV12-4; 7 nucleotides align to TRBD2. V was pared by 6 bases and J by 6 bases, with 5 bases of the junction left unmatched. This CDR3 comprises 12 residues. In DNA, the CDR3 is TGTGCCAGCAGCCCGGGGACTACCGAGCAGTACTTC. Encoded protein: CASSPGTTEQYF.

This clonotype was counted at least ten times. The chain has TRBV29-1 and TRBJ2-2; 10 bases line up with TRBD2. V was pared by 4 bases and J by 5 bases, with 7 bases of the junction left unmatched. The germline V gene encodes CDR1 SQVTM and CDR2 ANQGSEA. CDR3 size: 15 residues. The CDR3 nucleotides are TGCAGCGTTGCGTCTAGCGGGGGACCTACCGGGGAGCTGTTTTTT. Protein: CSVASSGGPTGELFF.

A note on this clonotype: Being one base from a much bigger clone, this may be a read error. The V call is TRBV3-1, the J call TRBJ1-2, with D hard to call. CDR1 is LGHDT and CDR2 is YNNKEL in the germline V gene (reference sequence). The V and J ends lost 1 base and 0 bases respectively, with 12 bases between them. This CDR3 is 16 amino acids long. Written as DNA, the CDR3 is TGTGCCAGCAGCCAAGGGTACGCAGCATCTAACTATGGCTACACCTTC. This encodes CASSQGYAASNYGYTF.

The table lists this clonotype with many counts. The chain recombines TRBV5-1 with TRBJ2-1; 11 bases match TRBD2. The V and J ends lost 4 bases and 4 bases, in that order; junction bases with no gene match: 4. The CDR3 consists of 15 residues. Germline lookup yields CDR1 SGHRS and CDR2 YFSETQ. The CDR3 reads CASSRGTSGYNEQFF. The CDR3 DNA sequence: TGCGCCAGCAGCCGCGGGACTAGCGGTTACAATGAGCAGTTCTTC. The full variable domain, with the rest looked up from reference TRBV5-1 and TRBJ2-1, is KAGVTQTPRYLIKTRGQQVTLSCSPISGHRSVSWYQQTPGQGLQFLFEYFSETQRNKGNFPGRFSGRQFSNSRSEMNVSTLELGDSALYLCASSRGTSGYNEQFFGPGTRLTVL.

This clonotype came up many times. The chain carries TRBV3-1 and TRBJ2-5, with D uncertain. CDR1 is LGHDT, CDR2 YNNKEL, per germline (reference sequence). There are 16 residues in the CDR3. With 7 bases removed from V and 0 bases from J, the gap between germline ends came to 18 bases. CDR3 DNA: TGTGCCAGCACCCCAGGAATTGGGCGGTACCAAGAGACCCAGTACTTC. It specifies CASTPGIGRYQETQYF.

There are many counts of this clonotype. CDR3: CASSLGKTYEQYF. The CDR3 nucleotides are TGTGCCAGCAGCTTAGGCAAAACCTACGAGCAGTACTTC. The chain couples TRBV7-9 to TRBJ2-7; D is unresolved. This CDR3 contains 13 residues. V shed 1 base and J shed 2 bases, with 6 bases lying between them. Germline loops: CDR1 SEHNR, CDR2 FQNEAQ (reference sequence).

Comment on this clonotype: The junction departs from germline at one end; a sequencing error may be responsible. The chain links TRBV28 to TRBJ1-2; the D gene is possibly TRBD1 (5 bases). This CDR3 has 11 amino acids. Germline CDR1 MDHEN, CDR2 SYDVKM. This CDR3 reads CASGPHYGYNF. The DNA of the CDR3 is TGTGCCTCGGGGCCCCACTATGGCTACAACTTC.

This clonotype was observed at least ten times. This may arise from a read error, as a much more abundant clone is one base away. This chain links TRBV12-3 or TRBV12-4 with TRBJ2-5, with TRBD1 matching over 9 bases. After removal of 7 bases from V and 5 bases from J, the junction contained 8 bases not matched to a gene. The CDR3 sequence is 14 residues long. The DNA for the CDR3 is TGTGCCAGCATCTTCGACAGGGGGAGCGAGACCCAGTACTTC. Amino acid sequence: CASIFDRGSETQYF.

This clonotype was counted between two and nine times. The chain employs TRBV5-1 and TRBJ1-6, with no clear D. The length of the CDR3 is 14 residues. V dropped 0 bases and J dropped 6 bases, with 7 bases sitting between them. Per the germline V gene, CDR1 is SGHRS and CDR2 is YFSETQ. In DNA, the CDR3 is TGCGCCAGCAGCTTGGAACCTTTTAATTCACCCCTCCACTTT. It encodes CASSLEPFNSPLHF.

The CDR3 coding sequence is TGCAGCGGGGGACTAGCGGACGAAGAGACCCAGTACTTC. This encodes CSGGLADEETQYF. This chain uses TRBV29-1 with TRBJ2-5; 11 positions agree with TRBD2. The ends lost 7 bases at V and 3 bases at J; junction bases unmatched: 4. This CDR3 has 13 residues. CDR1 SQVTM and CDR2 ANQGSEA come from the germline V gene.

This clonotype appeared many times. This chain's CDR3 is CASSPGTSGRNIQYF. CDR3 nucleotide sequence: TGTGCCAGCAGTCCCGGGACTAGCGGGAGAAACATTCAGTACTTC. The V call is TRBV6-5, the J call TRBJ2-4; 14 nucleotides agree with TRBD2. The CDR3 runs 15 residues. V was pared by 5 bases and J by 6 bases, with 3 bases of the junction left unmatched. In germline, CDR1 is MNHEY, CDR2 SVGAGI.

This clonotype occurred a few times. The rearrangement links TRBV20-1 to TRBJ1-2, with D unclear. The germline V and J ends were trimmed by 3 bases and 4 bases, with 12 bases remaining between them. Germline V gene data show CDR1 as DFQATT and CDR2 as SNEGSKA (reference sequence). The CDR3 spans 13 residues. Here the CDR3 reads CSASPEVSYGYTF. The CDR3 bases are TGCAGTGCTAGCCCGGAGGTTAGCTATGGCTACACCTTC.

This clonotype was seen ten or more times. The chain carries TRBV20-1 and TRBJ2-5; 8 nucleotides line up with TRBD1. This CDR3 is built from 18 residues. Trimming cost V 6 bases and J 0 bases; bases outside gene matches: 18. CDR1 and CDR2 (germline): DFQATT, SNEGSKA (reference sequence). The chain's CDR3 is CSATGPGTGSRYQETQYF. CDR3 nucleotide sequence: TGCAGTGCAACTGGACCCGGGACAGGTTCCCGGTACCAAGAGACCCAGTACTTC.